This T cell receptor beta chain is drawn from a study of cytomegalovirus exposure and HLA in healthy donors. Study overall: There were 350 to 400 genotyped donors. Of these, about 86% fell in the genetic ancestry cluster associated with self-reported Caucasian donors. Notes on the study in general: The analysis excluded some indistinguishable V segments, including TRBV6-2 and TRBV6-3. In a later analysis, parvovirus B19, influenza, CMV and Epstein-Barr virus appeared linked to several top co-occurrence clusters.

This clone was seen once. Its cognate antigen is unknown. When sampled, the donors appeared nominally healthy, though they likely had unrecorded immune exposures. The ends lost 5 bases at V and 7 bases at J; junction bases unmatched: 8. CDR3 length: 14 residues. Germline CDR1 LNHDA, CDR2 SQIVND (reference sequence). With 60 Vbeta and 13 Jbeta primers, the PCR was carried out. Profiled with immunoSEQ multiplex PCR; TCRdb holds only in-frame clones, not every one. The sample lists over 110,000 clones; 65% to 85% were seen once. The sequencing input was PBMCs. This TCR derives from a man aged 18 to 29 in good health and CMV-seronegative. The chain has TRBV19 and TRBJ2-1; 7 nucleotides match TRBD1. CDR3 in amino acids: CASSPVRGLNEQFF. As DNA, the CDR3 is TGTGCCAGTAGTCCCGTTAGGGGGCTGAATGAGCAGTTCTTC.